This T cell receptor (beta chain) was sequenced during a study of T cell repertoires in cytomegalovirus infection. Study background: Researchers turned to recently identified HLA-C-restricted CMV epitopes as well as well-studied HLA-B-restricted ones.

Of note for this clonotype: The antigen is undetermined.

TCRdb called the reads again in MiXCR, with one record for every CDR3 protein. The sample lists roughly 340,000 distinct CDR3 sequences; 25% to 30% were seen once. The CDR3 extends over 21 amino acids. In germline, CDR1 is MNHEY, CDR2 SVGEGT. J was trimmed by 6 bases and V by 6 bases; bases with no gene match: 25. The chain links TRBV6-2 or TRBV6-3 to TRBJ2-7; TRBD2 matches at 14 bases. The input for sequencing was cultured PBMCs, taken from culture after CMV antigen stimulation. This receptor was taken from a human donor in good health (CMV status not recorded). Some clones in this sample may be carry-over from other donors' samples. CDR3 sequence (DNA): TGTGCCAGCAGCCCCTTCGAAACCGGGACTAGCGGGGGATACTCCACCCTCGAGCAGTACTTC. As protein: CASSPFETGTSGGYSTLEQYF.